These T cell receptor beta chains were read from a single sample in a study of regulatory T cells in long-lasting Graves disease. TCRdb called the multiplex PCR reads again in MiXCR, with one record for every CDR3 protein. This table has 400,000 to 550,000 distinct CDR3 sequences, about 16% appearing once. The same sample was also used in a study of T cells in Graves' hyperthyroidism and ophthalmopathy.

This specimen consisted of peripheral blood mononuclear cells (PBMCs), obtained at new diagnosis, from a patient treated with antithyroid drugs. These receptors were collected from a young woman with Graves disease. The CDR3 runs from the conserved cysteine through the conserved F or W. The D gene is left open where the match is weak. The size field is filled for only some rows; it gives once, few, many or a size class.

TRBV11-2,TRBD2,TRBJ2-5,.,TGTGCCAGCAGCTTAGTTACTAGCGGGAGGGCCCTAGAGACCCAGTACTTC,CASSLVTSGRALETQYF
TRBV5-1,.,TRBJ2-3,many,TGCGCCAGCAGCTACGGACTGAGCACAGATACGCAGTATTTT,CASSYGLSTDTQYF
TRBV30,TRBD2,TRBJ2-2,.,TGTGCCTGGCCTGGGGATAGCGGGAGTAGGATTCCCGGGGAGCTGTTTTTT,CAWPGDSGSRIPGELFF
TRBV29-1,TRBD1,TRBJ1-2,.,TGCAGCGTTGATCGACAGGGCGCTAACTATGGCTACACCTTC,CSVDRQGANYGYTF
TRBV4-1,TRBD1,TRBJ2-5,many,TGCGCCAGCAGTCGTAAGTTCGGGACAGACCAAGAGACCCAGTACTTC,CASSRKFGTDQETQYF
TRBV27,.,TRBJ2-3,.,TGTGCCAGCAGTTCCCGGGACCCCGCGACAGATACGCAGTATTTT,CASSSRDPATDTQYF
TRBV14,.,TRBJ1-1,many,TGTGCCAGCGCCCGACAGGTTCACACTGAAGCTTTCTTT,CASARQVHTEAFF
TRBV7-3,.,TRBJ1-2,once,TGTGCCAGCAGCTTGAGGGTCGAGGACTATGGCTACACCTTC,CASSLRVEDYGYTF
TRBV5-1,.,TRBJ1-1,.,TGCGCCAGCAGCATCGGGACAAGGAACACTGAAGCTTTCTTT,CASSIGTRNTEAFF
TRBV5-4,.,TRBJ2-7,.,TGTGCCAGCAGCTTCGGGGGAGACTACGAGCAGTACTTC,CASSFGGDYEQYF
TRBV4-1,TRBD1,TRBJ2-7,.,TGCGCCAGCAGCCAAGAAAGGACAGGGAACTACGAGCAGTACTTC,CASSQERTGNYEQYF
TRBV28,.,TRBJ1-6,many,TGTGCCAGCAGAAGACGTGGGTCCTATAATTCACCCCTCCACTTT,CASRRRGSYNSPLHF
TRBV28,.,TRBJ1-5,.,TGTGCCAGCAGTACAACCGCCCGGGGGAATCAGCCCCAGCATTTT,CASSTTARGNQPQHF
TRBV7-2,.,TRBJ1-2,many,TGTGCCAGCAGCCTCCTGGCAACCACTAACTATGGCTACACCTTC,CASSLLATTNYGYTF
TRBV6-1,TRBD1,TRBJ2-7,many,TGTGCCAGCGGGGTGGGGACAGACTTCTACGAGCAGTACTTC,CASGVGTDFYEQYF